This T cell receptor (beta chain) was recovered during a study of long-term antiretroviral therapy in people with HIV. In germline, CDR1 is SGHRS, CDR2 YFSETQ. The CDR3 covers 15 residues. V gave up 2 bases and J gave up 5 bases, with 14 bases separating them. Run at survey level, the immunoSEQ assay was version v3.0. Clones were read by immunoSEQ multiplex PCR, and TCRdb kept only the in-frame ones, dropping some. The sample holds about 14,000 clones, roughly 80% seen once. V usage is TRBV5-1 and J usage is TRBJ1-5, with TRBD1 as a possible D gene (6 bases). This sequence originates from a woman aged 35 to 49 with HIV. The specimen comprised unsorted PBMCs, sampled 1.8 years before starting antiretroviral therapy. The CDR3 sequence is CASSLDGTPDQPQHF. CDR3 sequence (DNA): TGCGCCAGCAGCTTAGATGGGACACCTGATCAGCCCCAGCATTTT. The full variable domain, with the rest looked up from reference TRBV5-1 and TRBJ1-5, is KAGVTQTPRYLIKTRGQQVTLSCSPISGHRSVSWYQQTPGQGLQFLFEYFSETQRNKGNFPGRFSGRQFSNSRSEMNVSTLELGDSALYLCASSLDGTPDQPQHFGDGTRLSIL.